These 29 T cell receptor beta chains were all obtained from the same sample, sequenced in a study of T cells in Graves' hyperthyroidism and ophthalmopathy. RNA transcripts yielded amplified TCR beta CDR3 regions. Using the HTBI primer set, a first-round RT-PCR was run on the TCR CDR3. TCRdb reprocessed the multiplex PCR reads with MiXCR, giving one entry per CDR3 protein. Of 400,000 to 600,000 distinct CDR3 sequences listed, around 16% are singletons. Sequenced material: blood. The source of these receptors is a woman aged 25 to 39 with Graves' ophthalmopathy.

This clonotype came up many times. This rearrangement joins TRBV3-1 to TRBJ2-3; D may be TRBD2 (5 bases). V lost 1 base, J lost 0 bases, and 8 bases lay in between. CDR1 and CDR2 (germline): LGHDT, YNNKEL (reference sequence). The CDR3 length is 15 residues. The CDR3 sequence: CASSQGTSSTDTQYF. In DNA form, the CDR3 reads TGTGCCAGCAGCCAAGGGACTTCTAGCACAGATACGCAGTATTTT.

With regard to this clonotype: This clone may be a read error of a much larger clone one base away. This chain joins TRBV3-2 and TRBJ2-7. TRBV3-2 is a known pseudogene. CDR3 size: 13 residues. DNA of the CDR3: TGTGCCAGCGGCCATACAGGACCCTACGAGCAGTACTTC. Residues: CASGHTGPYEQYF.

The V and J genes are TRBV6-1 and TRBJ1-2; 9 positions agree with TRBD1. Germline loops: CDR1 MNHNS, CDR2 SASEGT. With 6 bases clipped from V and 7 bases from J, the junction kept 12 bases outside the gene matches. CDR3 length equals 15 residues. In nucleotides, the CDR3 is TGTGCCAGCAGGCCAACAGGGGGCGTATTAGGTGGCTACACCTTC. The encoded protein is CASRPTGGVLGGYTF.

In its sample, this clonotype was seen many times. In nucleotides, the CDR3 is TGTGCCTGGAGCAACCGGGGCTTGAATGATGAGCAGTTCTTC. Protein sequence: CAWSNRGLNDEQFF. The rearrangement joins TRBV30 to TRBJ2-1; either TRBD1 or TRBD2 may fit D (5 bases each). V dropped 3 bases and J dropped 8 bases, with 17 bases sitting between them. Germline V gives CDR1 GTSNPN, CDR2 SVGIG (reference sequence). CDR3 length: 14 residues. Looking up the rest from reference TRBV30 and TRBJ2-1 gives the full variable domain: SQTIHQWPATLVQPVGSPLSLECTVEGTSNPNLYWYRQAAGRGLQLLFYSVGIGQISSEVPQNLSASRPQDRQFILSSKKLLLSDSGFYLCAWSNRGLNDEQFFGPGTRLTVL.

This clonotype was picked up many times. The chain has TRBV13 and TRBJ2-7; 7 positions match TRBD1. J lost 0 bases, V lost 5 bases, and 7 bases had no gene match. The CDR3 is made up of 15 amino acids. The germline CDR1 and CDR2 sequences are PRHDT and FYEKMQ (reference sequence). This CDR3 is CASSAGTESSYEQYF. CDR3 sequence (DNA): TGTGCCAGCAGCGCCGGGACAGAAAGCTCCTACGAGCAGTACTTC.

This chain joins TRBV6-1 and TRBJ1-5; maybe TRBD1 (6 bases). Per the germline V gene, CDR1 is MNHNS and CDR2 is SASEGT. V was clipped by 5 bases and J by 7 bases, with 15 bases between them. The CDR3 is made up of 14 amino acids. The CDR3 DNA sequence: TGTGCCAGCAGTTCTGGACAGCCGGGGCAGCCCCAGCATTTT. It codes for CASSSGQPGQPQHF.

This clonotype has ten or more counts. This sequence joins TRBV20-1 and TRBJ1-2; D is undetermined. Trimming stripped 4 bases from V and 1 base from J, with 4 bases between. This CDR3 has 11 amino acids. CDR1 is DFQATT and CDR2 is SNEGSKA in the germline V gene (reference sequence). This CDR3 reads CSAKDNYGYTF. CDR3 sequence (DNA): TGCAGTGCTAAAGATAACTATGGCTACACCTTC.

This clonotype was seen repeatedly, ten times or more. V is TRBV28 and J is TRBJ1-4; TRBD1 matches at 7 bases. V trimming: 5 bases; J trimming: 5 bases; junction bases outside the gene matches: 8. The CDR3 covers 15 residues. Germline CDR1 is MDHEN and CDR2 is SYDVKM. The CDR3 DNA sequence: TGTGCCAGCAGTAGTTTGGGGACAGACAATGAAAAACTGTTTTTT. It codes for CASSSLGTDNEKLFF.

The J gene is TRBJ2-7, the V gene TRBV6-5; 7 bases fit TRBD2. CDR1 is MNHEY and CDR2 is SVGAGI in the germline V gene. V gave up 1 base and J gave up 0 bases; unmatched junction bases: 0. This CDR3 is built from 14 residues. In nucleotides, the CDR3 is TGTGCCAGCAGTTACTGGGAGGGCTCCTACGAGCAGTACTTC. This codes for CASSYWEGSYEQYF.

This clonotype was seen ten or more times. The V gene is TRBV7-2, the J gene TRBJ2-7; possibly TRBD2 for D (5 bases). The CDR3 is 13 amino acids. CDR1 is SGHTA, CDR2 FQGNSA, per germline. Trimming shortened V by 1 base and J by 4 bases, and 8 bases separated the two germline ends. In DNA form, the CDR3 reads TGTGCCAGCAGCTTAGTTAGCGCTTACGAGCAGTACTTC. This sequence encodes CASSLVSAYEQYF.

The J gene is TRBJ2-1, the V gene TRBV19; the match to TRBD2 covers 12 bases. This CDR3 has 17 residues. The germline gives CDR1 LNHDA, CDR2 SQIVND (reference sequence). The ends lost 5 bases at V and 4 bases at J; junction bases unmatched: 9. CDR3 residues: CASSSGLAGLGYNEQFF. DNA for the CDR3: TGTGCCAGTAGTTCGGGACTAGCGGGTCTTGGGTACAATGAGCAGTTCTTC.

This sequence joins TRBV4-1 and TRBJ1-1, with D tentatively TRBD1 (5 bases). The V gene's germline CDR1 is MGHRA and CDR2 YSYEKL. V was shortened by 0 bases and J by 0 bases, with 11 bases between the two germline ends. The CDR3 length is 16 residues. The CDR3 DNA is TGCGCCAGCAGCCAAGATTACAGGTTAATGAACACTGAAGCTTTCTTT. Its translation: CASSQDYRLMNTEAFF.

This clonotype was recorded many times. V and J are TRBV30 and TRBJ2-3, with 12 bases that match TRBD1. With 7 bases clipped from V and 4 bases from J, the junction kept 9 bases outside the gene matches. The CDR3 spans 15 residues. The germline gives CDR1 GTSNPN, CDR2 SVGIG (reference sequence). Here the CDR3 reads CAYSGTGGASDTQYF. The CDR3 coding sequence is TGTGCCTATTCAGGGACAGGGGGCGCATCAGATACGCAGTATTTT.

This clonotype was counted ten times or more. The chain couples TRBV29-1 to TRBJ1-2; 11 nucleotides align to TRBD1. CDR1 is SQVTM, CDR2 ANQGSEA, per germline. The CDR3 runs to 14 residues. The junction had 8 bases not matched to a gene; V was cut back by 5 bases and J by 6 bases. DNA of the CDR3: TGCAGCGTTAAACCGGGACAGGGGGATGATGGCTACACCTTC. Translating gives CSVKPGQGDDGYTF.

This clonotype occurred a few times. J is TRBJ2-4 and V is TRBV5-5, with D unresolved. The CDR3 extends over 15 amino acids. CDR1 and CDR2 from the germline V gene are SGHKS and YYEKEE (reference sequence). V was trimmed by 4 bases and J by 8 bases, leaving 19 bases between them. CDR3 bases: TGTGCCAGCAGCCCCATAGCCCCCAATACAGACATTCAGTACTTC. Amino acid sequence: CASSPIAPNTDIQYF.

The chain carries TRBV5-1 and TRBJ2-1; possible D gene TRBD2, 6 bases. The V and J ends lost 2 bases and 8 bases respectively, with 14 bases between them. Germline V gives CDR1 SGHRS, CDR2 YFSETQ. This CDR3 has 14 amino acids. The DNA for the CDR3 is TGCGCCAGCAGCTTTGGTGAGCGGGTAGATGAGCAGTTCTTC. Its translation: CASSFGERVDEQFF. Variable domain in full (rest from reference TRBV5-1 and TRBJ2-1): KAGVTQTPRYLIKTRGQQVTLSCSPISGHRSVSWYQQTPGQGLQFLFEYFSETQRNKGNFPGRFSGRQFSNSRSEMNVSTLELGDSALYLCASSFGERVDEQFFGPGTRLTVL.

In this sample, this clonotype turned up many times. The chain joins TRBV5-1 to TRBJ2-5, with 9 positions matching TRBD2. The V and J ends lost 3 bases and 4 bases, in that order; junction bases with no gene match: 7. Germline loops: CDR1 SGHRS, CDR2 YFSETQ. The CDR3 length is 15 residues. CDR3 nucleotides: TGCGCCAGCAGCTCGGGACTAGCTGTCGGAGAGACCCAGTACTTC. Its protein product is CASSSGLAVGETQYF. Variable domain in full (rest from reference TRBV5-1 and TRBJ2-5): KAGVTQTPRYLIKTRGQQVTLSCSPISGHRSVSWYQQTPGQGLQFLFEYFSETQRNKGNFPGRFSGRQFSNSRSEMNVSTLELGDSALYLCASSSGLAVGETQYFGPGTRLLVL.

This clonotype was counted ten times or more. This chain joins TRBV27 and TRBJ2-7; no clear D gene. This CDR3 is 16 amino acids long. Germline V lookup: CDR1 MNHEY, CDR2 SMNVEV (reference sequence). Deletions cut 2 bases from V and 2 bases from J, with 16 bases between. Here the CDR3 reads CASSLIFNQVTYEQYF. CDR3 sequence (DNA): TGTGCCAGCAGTTTAATATTCAACCAGGTAACCTACGAGCAGTACTTC.

The table lists this clonotype with many counts. The chain uses TRBV6-2 or TRBV6-3 and TRBJ2-1, with D possibly being TRBD2 (6 bases). Trimming left V 6 bases short and J 8 bases short, with 20 bases between. This CDR3 is built from 15 residues. The germline V gene has CDR1 MNHEY and CDR2 SVGEGT. CDR3 in DNA: TGTGCCAGCAGCTTGGACGGGGGTAATGTGTATGAGCAGTTCTTC. This translates into CASSLDGGNVYEQFF.

Many counts were recorded for this clonotype. The rearrangement links TRBV28 to TRBJ2-1, with 8 nucleotides matching TRBD2. The CDR3 sequence is 13 residues long. The germline V gene encodes CDR1 MDHEN and CDR2 SYDVKM. The ends lost 6 bases at V and 8 bases at J; junction bases unmatched: 6. The CDR3 nucleotides read TGTGCCAGCAGGGGACTAGAAATCGATGAGCAGTTCTTC. Protein sequence: CASRGLEIDEQFF.

This clonotype was detected many times. The gene calls are TRBV7-9 and TRBJ2-3, with D possibly matching TRBD1 (6 bases). The CDR3 loop spans 16 amino acids. With 0 bases removed from V and 3 bases from J, the gap between germline ends came to 13 bases. Germline lookup yields CDR1 SEHNR and CDR2 FQNEAQ (reference sequence). CDR3 protein: CASSLARTGRTDTQYF. CDR3 bases: TGTGCCAGCAGCTTAGCTAGAACAGGGCGGACAGATACGCAGTATTTT.

The chain carries TRBV3-1 and TRBJ2-3, with D perhaps TRBD2 (6 bases). The ends were cut back, 4 bases at V and 8 bases at J, with 16 bases in the middle. The CDR3 is 14 residues long. Germline assignment: CDR1 LGHDT and CDR2 YNNKEL (reference sequence). CDR3 sequence reads: CASSPTRDSGTQYF. The CDR3 region has the DNA TGTGCCAGCAGCCCAACTCGGGACTCTGGTACGCAGTATTTT.

The V gene is TRBV29-1, the J gene TRBJ2-1, with TRBD2 as a possible D gene (7 bases). CDR1 is SQVTM and CDR2 is ANQGSEA in the germline V gene. Trimming removed 6 bases at V and 4 bases at J, with 19 bases between. The CDR3 consists of 15 residues. As DNA, the CDR3 is TGCAGCGTGAGGAGCGGGACAAATCGATACAATGAGCAGTTCTTC. It specifies CSVRSGTNRYNEQFF.

This chain links TRBV6-2 or TRBV6-3 with TRBJ2-3, with D maybe TRBD2 (6 bases). The CDR3 consists of 14 residues. V was shortened by 4 bases and J by 5 bases, with 13 bases between the two germline ends. The germline CDR1 and CDR2 sequences are MNHEY and SVGEGT. CDR3 nucleotide sequence: TGTGCCAGCAGTTCCTCCTACGGGAGAGATACGCAGTATTTT. It specifies CASSSSYGRDTQYF.

This sequence joins TRBV18 and TRBJ2-2; D ambiguous. CDR1 and CDR2 from the germline V gene are KGHSH and LQKENI. V was cut by 1 base and J by 0 bases, with 9 bases left in between. The CDR3 contains 16 residues. The CDR3 region has the DNA TGTGCCAGCTCACCACGGGCACCCGCGAACACCGGGGAGCTGTTTTTT. As protein: CASSPRAPANTGELFF.

The CDR3 reads CASSLGGSQGYTF. CDR3 coding DNA: TGTGCCAGCAGCTTAGGCGGTTCCCAAGGCTACACCTTC. The chain joins TRBV7-8 to TRBJ1-2; unclear D gene. V lost 1 base to trimming and J lost 8 bases, with 11 bases between them. The CDR3 is 13 amino acids. CDR1 and CDR2 (germline): SGHVS, FQNEAQ.

Many counts were recorded for this clonotype. The chain links TRBV2 to TRBJ1-1; tentatively, D is TRBD1 (5 bases). The germline gives CDR1 SNHLY, CDR2 FYNNEI. The germline V and J ends were trimmed by 6 bases and 0 bases, with 8 bases remaining between them. The CDR3 loop spans 13 amino acids. The CDR3 sequence is CASRTEMNTEAFF. CDR3 bases: TGTGCCAGCAGGACAGAGATGAACACTGAAGCTTTCTTT.

This clonotype appeared a few times. V gene TRBV19 combines with J gene TRBJ2-1; D is perhaps TRBD2 (7 bases). The V and J ends lost 4 bases and 8 bases respectively, with 18 bases between them. This CDR3 is 15 amino acids long. CDR1 is LNHDA and CDR2 is SQIVND in the germline V gene (reference sequence). CDR3 in amino acids: CASSTQNTGRDEQFF. The CDR3 DNA sequence: TGTGCCAGTAGTACTCAAAATACAGGGAGGGATGAGCAGTTCTTC.

This clonotype was recorded at least ten times. The V and J genes are TRBV7-9 and TRBJ2-5; perhaps TRBD2 as D (5 bases). CDR1 is SEHNR and CDR2 is FQNEAQ in the germline V gene (reference sequence). This CDR3 is 16 amino acids long. V lost 2 bases and J lost 4, with 17 bases in between. The DNA of the CDR3 is TGTGCCAGCAGCTTAAGGAGGACGCCTCAATCAGAGACCCAGTACTTC. The encoded protein is CASSLRRTPQSETQYF. The full variable domain, rest sourced from reference TRBV7-9 and TRBJ2-5, is DTGVSQNPRHKITKRGQNVTFRCDPISEHNRLYWYRQTLGQGPEFLTYFQNEAQLEKSRLLSDRFSAERPKGSFSTLEIQRTEQGDSAMYLCASSLRRTPQSETQYFGPGTRLLVL.